Presented here are 25 T cell receptor beta chains from one specimen sequenced in a study of neurological immune-mediated disorders. A single record per CDR3 protein comes from TCRdb applying MiXCR to the 5' RACE reads. Of around 47,000 distinct CDR3 sequences in the sample, roughly 13% were seen once. Source material: PBMCs. These receptors came from a female donor in good health.

The table lists this clonotype with many counts. This chain links TRBV7-3 with TRBJ2-3; D is perhaps TRBD2 (6 bases). The CDR3 runs 14 residues. The V and J ends lost 5 bases and 2 bases respectively, with 11 bases between them. Germline loops: CDR1 SGHTA, CDR2 FQGTGA. The CDR3 DNA follows: TGTGCCAGCAGCACGTCGGACTACACAGATACGCAGTATTTT. Amino acid sequence: CASSTSDYTDTQYF.

This clonotype was observed at least ten times. The chain uses TRBV20-1 and TRBJ2-1; 14 bases align to TRBD2. Trimming removed 5 bases from V and 3 bases from J; junction bases left unmatched: 6. From germline, CDR1 is DFQATT and CDR2 SNEGSKA (reference sequence). This CDR3 contains 16 residues. This CDR3 reads CSAPGLAGGLYNEQFF. The CDR3 DNA sequence: TGCAGTGCTCCCGGACTAGCGGGAGGCCTCTACAATGAGCAGTTCTTC.

At least ten counts were recorded for this clonotype. V gene TRBV6-5 combines with J gene TRBJ2-3; 13 bases line up with TRBD2. This CDR3 contains 16 residues. Germline lookup yields CDR1 MNHEY and CDR2 SVGAGI. V lost 6 bases to trimming and J lost 1 base; unmatched junction nucleotides: 4. CDR3 sequence reads: CASRQTSGRGTDTQYF. Written as DNA, the CDR3 is TGTGCCAGCAGACAAACTAGCGGGAGGGGCACAGATACGCAGTATTTT.

This clonotype was seen at least ten times. The rearrangement uses TRBV18 and TRBJ2-6, with D maybe TRBD2 (5 bases). CDR3 size: 15 residues. Germline V gene sequence: CDR1 KGHSH, CDR2 LQKENI. V lost 3 bases to trimming and J lost 1 base, with 7 bases between them. CDR3 coding DNA: TGTGCCAGCTCACCCCGGACTTCTGGGGCCAACGTCCTGACTTTC. Its translation: CASSPRTSGANVLTF.

Many counts were recorded for this clonotype. This chain uses TRBV20-1 with TRBJ2-2; TRBD2 matches at 9 bases. The CDR3 runs 18 residues. Per the germline V gene, CDR1 is DFQATT and CDR2 is SNEGSKA (reference sequence). V lost 0 bases and J lost 4; bases outside the gene matches: 12. As DNA, the CDR3 is TGCAGTGCTAGAGACTTAGCGGGAGAAGGGGAAGGCACCGGGGAGCTGTTTTTT. Encoded protein: CSARDLAGEGEGTGELFF.

This clonotype was counted ten times or more. V usage is TRBV7-2 and J usage is TRBJ2-3; 16 bases align to TRBD2. CDR1 SGHTA and CDR2 FQGNSA come from the germline V gene. V shed 1 base, J shed 5 bases, and the junction held 6 bases outside the gene matches. There are 18 residues in the CDR3. CDR3 sequence (DNA): TGTGCCAGCAGCTTAGTAGGGACTAGCGGGGGGGGGCGAGATACGCAGTATTTT. Its protein is CASSLVGTSGGGRDTQYF. Variable domain in full (rest from reference TRBV7-2 and TRBJ2-3): GAGVSQSPSNKVTEKGKDVELRCDPISGHTALYWYRQSLGQGLEFLIYFQGNSAPDKSGLPSDRFSAERTGGSVSTLTIQRTQQEDSAVYLCASSLVGTSGGGRDTQYFGPGTRLTVL.

This clonotype showed up many times. The chain is built from TRBV3-1 and TRBJ1-1; D might be TRBD1 (6 bases). Per the germline V gene, CDR1 is LGHDT and CDR2 is YNNKEL (reference sequence). This CDR3 is 15 amino acids long. Trimming took 6 bases from V and 0 from J, leaving 14 bases between them. The chain's CDR3 is CASRQNRAMNTEAFF. The DNA for the CDR3 is TGTGCCAGCAGGCAGAACAGGGCGATGAACACTGAAGCTTTCTTT. The full variable domain, completed using reference TRBV3-1 and TRBJ1-1, is DTAVSQTPKYLVTQMGNDKSIKCEQNLGHDTMYWYKQDSKKFLKIMFSYNNKELIINETVPNRFSPKSPDKAHLNLHINSLELGDSAVYFCASRQNRAMNTEAFFGQGTRLTVV.

This clonotype was detected ten times or more. J is TRBJ2-3 and V is TRBV5-1; D perhaps matches TRBD2 (7 bases). V lost 1 base to trimming and J lost 4 bases, with 16 bases between them. CDR1 and CDR2 from the germline V gene are SGHRS and YFSETQ. The CDR3 consists of 16 residues. CDR3 coding DNA: TGCGCCAGCAGCTTGTATTCCCGCGGGGGCCCAGATACGCAGTATTTT. Its protein is CASSLYSRGGPDTQYF.

The rearrangement links TRBV10-3 to TRBJ2-7; no clear D gene. Trimming took 2 bases from V and 3 from J, leaving 20 bases between them. Per the germline V gene, CDR1 is ENHRY and CDR2 is SYGVKD. The length of the CDR3 is 17 residues. The CDR3 protein is CAISEGAERPSVYEQYF. The CDR3 coding sequence is TGTGCCATCAGTGAGGGCGCTGAGAGGCCCTCGGTCTACGAGCAGTACTTC.

This clonotype was counted many times. The rearrangement links TRBV11-2 to TRBJ2-5; 8 bases match TRBD2. J gave up 3 bases and V 5 bases, and 11 bases lay outside the gene matches. This CDR3 has 16 amino acids. Germline CDR1 and CDR2: SGHAT and FQNNGV. The chain's CDR3 is CASSGREGRSKETQYF. Here the CDR3 DNA reads TGTGCCAGCAGCGGCCGGGAGGGCCGATCTAAAGAGACCCAGTACTTC.

This clonotype was picked up many times. This chain joins TRBV5-1 and TRBJ1-1; 7 bases align to TRBD1. Germline V gives CDR1 SGHRS, CDR2 YFSETQ. V shed 4 bases, J shed 1 base, and the junction held 7 bases outside the gene matches. CDR3 length equals 15 residues. Here the CDR3 DNA reads TGCGCCAGCAGCGCTAACCCAGGGGGGAACACTGAAGCTTTCTTT. Translating it yields CASSANPGGNTEAFF.

This clonotype showed up many times. The J gene is TRBJ2-3, the V gene TRBV5-1; no clear D. The V end was cut by 5 bases, the J end by 6 bases, with 7 bases between. This CDR3 is 11 amino acids long. Germline V gives CDR1 SGHRS, CDR2 YFSETQ. The CDR3 nucleotides are TGCGCCAGCAGTGGGGTGGATACGCAGTATTTT. It encodes CASSGVDTQYF.

This clonotype was seen many times. The rearrangement uses TRBV7-9 and TRBJ1-2; D remains ambiguous. The CDR3 has 13 residues. Germline V gene data show CDR1 as SEHNR and CDR2 as FQNEAQ (reference sequence). Trimming pared 1 base from V and 8 bases from J, leaving 11 bases between. As DNA, the CDR3 is TGTGCCAGCAGCTTAGGGCTGCAGCGAGGCTACACCTTC. This sequence encodes CASSLGLQRGYTF.

This clonotype was picked up many times. The chain couples TRBV4-2 to TRBJ2-7; no definite D call. Germline assignment: CDR1 LGHNA and CDR2 YNFKEQ. The V end was cut by 1 base, the J end by 1 base, with 17 bases between. The CDR3 runs to 17 residues. CDR3 residues: CASSQAPVRSLSYEQYF. The CDR3 DNA follows: TGTGCCAGCAGCCAAGCGCCGGTACGCAGCTTATCCTACGAGCAGTACTTC.

This clonotype has ten or more counts. The genes are TRBV5-1 and TRBJ1-1; D is undetermined. CDR3 length: 16 amino acids. V was pared by 4 bases and J by 0 bases, with 16 bases between. CDR1 SGHRS and CDR2 YFSETQ come from the germline V gene. This CDR3 is CASSPDLVRVNTEAFF. The CDR3 nucleotides are TGCGCCAGCAGCCCGGACCTAGTCCGCGTGAACACTGAAGCTTTCTTT.

This clonotype was counted at least ten times. The V gene is TRBV5-6, the J gene TRBJ2-1, with 8 bases lining up with TRBD2. V trimming: 4 bases; J trimming: 6 bases; junction bases outside the gene matches: 6. The germline gives CDR1 SGHDT, CDR2 YYEEEE. The CDR3 is 14 residues long. This CDR3 is CASSRESGSNEQFF. CDR3 DNA sequence: TGTGCCAGCAGCCGAGAAAGCGGGAGCAATGAGCAGTTCTTC.

This clonotype has a count of ten or more. V gene TRBV5-1 combines with J gene TRBJ1-4, with 12 bases aligning to TRBD1. The CDR3 runs 17 residues. CDR1 SGHRS and CDR2 YFSETQ come from the germline V gene. Trimming removed 4 bases from V and 5 bases from J; junction bases left unmatched: 9. Here the CDR3 reads CASSGGQGATLNEKLFF. The CDR3 DNA follows: TGCGCCAGCAGCGGGGGACAGGGGGCAACCCTAAATGAAAAACTGTTTTTT.

This clonotype was observed many times. This chain joins TRBV29-1 and TRBJ2-2; 7 positions match TRBD1. The CDR3 extends over 13 amino acids. The germline CDR1 and CDR2 sequences are SQVTM and ANQGSEA. With V trimmed by 4 bases and J by 1 base, 0 bases remained unmatched. In nucleotides, the CDR3 is TGCAGCGTTGCAGGGGGGAACACCGGGGAGCTGTTTTTT. Its protein is CSVAGGNTGELFF.

In its sample, this clonotype was seen many times. The chain is built from TRBV7-9 and TRBJ1-1, with no clear D. V was trimmed by 10 bases and J by 2 bases, leaving 14 bases between them. This CDR3 is 13 amino acids long. Per the germline V gene, CDR1 is SEHNR and CDR2 is FQNEAQ (reference sequence). The CDR3 bases are TGTGCCACCTCGGCGGAGACCAACACTGAAGCTTTCTTT. Translation gives CATSAETNTEAFF.

In this sample, this clonotype turned up many times. The CDR3, as DNA: TGCGCCAGCAGCTTGGGTACGGGGACCGGGGAGCTGTTTTTT. It specifies CASSLGTGTGELFF. The V call is TRBV5-1, the J call TRBJ2-2; tentatively, D is TRBD2 (5 bases). Trimming took off 0 bases at V and 5 bases at J, with 8 bases between the two ends. The CDR3 is 14 residues long. Germline lookup yields CDR1 SGHRS and CDR2 YFSETQ.

This clonotype was seen ten or more times. The chain has TRBV19 and TRBJ2-1, with TRBD1 as a possible D gene (6 bases). The CDR3 length is 16 residues. The V and J ends lost 4 bases and 10 bases respectively, with 23 bases between them. The V gene's germline CDR1 is LNHDA and CDR2 SQIVND (reference sequence). The CDR3 nucleotides are TGTGCCAGTAGTACTCGGGACACGGCTTTCGGAGTGGAGCAGTTCTTC. As protein: CASSTRDTAFGVEQFF. Combining the CDR3 with reference TRBV19 and TRBJ2-1 gives the whole variable domain DGGITQSPKYLFRKEGQNVTLSCEQNLNHDAMYWYRQDPGQGLRLIYYSQIVNDFQKGDIAEGYSVSREKKESFPLTVTSAQKNPTAFYLCASSTRDTAFGVEQFFGPGTRLTVL.

This clonotype was observed many times. J is TRBJ2-5 and V is TRBV5-1; possible D gene TRBD1, 6 bases. Trimming took off 3 bases at V and 1 base at J, with 10 bases between the two ends. The length of the CDR3 is 14 residues. Germline V gene lookup returns CDR1 SGHRS and CDR2 YFSETQ. This CDR3 reads CASSYGQPQETQYF. The CDR3 DNA is TGCGCCAGCAGCTATGGACAGCCCCAAGAGACCCAGTACTTC.

This clonotype was counted at least ten times. This sequence joins TRBV9 and TRBJ2-2; possibly TRBD2 for D (6 bases). Trimming left V 7 bases short and J 5 bases short, with 15 bases between. The CDR3 covers 14 residues. Germline V gives CDR1 SGDLS, CDR2 YYNGEE. The DNA for the CDR3 is TGTGCCAGCGGGGGGACCCTAAGGACCGGGGAGCTGTTTTTT. It encodes CASGGTLRTGELFF. The complete variable domain, with remaining parts taken from reference TRBV9 and TRBJ2-2, reads DSGVTQTPKHLITATGQRVTLRCSPRSGDLSVYWYQQSLDQGLQFLIQYYNGEERAKGNILERFSAQQFPDLHSELNLSSLELGDSALYFCASGGTLRTGELFFGEGSRLTVL.

The table lists this clonotype with a count of one. An end of the junction does not agree with germline; a read error may underlie this. The chain uses TRBV7-8 and TRBJ1-4; D ambiguous. Germline V gene lookup returns CDR1 SGHVS and CDR2 FQNEAQ. The CDR3 loop spans 14 amino acids. Written as DNA, the CDR3 is TGTTCCAGCAGCTTAGTAGTTGGGTCAGAAAAACTGTTTTTT. Residues: CSSSLVVGSEKLFF.

This clonotype was picked up many times. The gene calls are TRBV10-3 and TRBJ1-2; D is uncertain. Per the germline V gene, CDR1 is ENHRY and CDR2 is SYGVKD. This CDR3 region has 12 residues. V lost 5 bases and J 6 bases, leaving 10 bases between the germline ends. The CDR3 DNA sequence: TGTGCCATCAGTCGGCTTTCTGATGGCTACACCTTC. Translating gives CAISRLSDGYTF.